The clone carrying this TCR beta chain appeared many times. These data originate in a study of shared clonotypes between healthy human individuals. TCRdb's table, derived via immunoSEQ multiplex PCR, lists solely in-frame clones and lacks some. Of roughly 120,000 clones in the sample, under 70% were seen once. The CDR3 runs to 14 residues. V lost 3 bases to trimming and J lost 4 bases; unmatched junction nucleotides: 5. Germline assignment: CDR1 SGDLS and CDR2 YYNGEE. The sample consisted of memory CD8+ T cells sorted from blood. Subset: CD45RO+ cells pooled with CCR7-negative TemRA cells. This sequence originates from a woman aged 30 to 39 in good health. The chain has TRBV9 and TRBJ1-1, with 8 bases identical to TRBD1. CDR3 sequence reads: CASSAGGLPTEAFF. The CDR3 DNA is TGTGCCAGCAGCGCAGGGGGCCTCCCCACTGAAGCTTTCTTT.